A selection of T cell receptor beta chains follows, all from one sample in a study of technical replicates of blood from a handful of donors. Assay used: immunoSEQ multiplex PCR; TCRdb lists only in-frame clones, some missing. Of some 79,000 clones detected, 94% appear once; the ten largest clones hold about 0.26%. The source material was T cells isolated from PBMCs. The receptors stem from a human donor in good health. Both conserved end residues are part of each CDR3. Each record gives: J gene, V gene, clone size, D gene, CDR3 protein, CDR3 DNA. D genes are given only for firm matches. Clone size, where shown, is once, few, many, or a class for clones that have expanded.

>TRBJ1-3|TRBV7-2|-|TRBD1
CASSPRGPSGNTIYF
TGTGCCAGCAGCCCGAGGGGGCCCTCTGGAAACACCATATATTTT
>TRBJ2-5|TRBV6-1|-|-
CASSGWGRLRGTQYF
TGTGCCAGCAGTGGGTGGGGGAGACTCAGGGGGACCCAGTACTTC
>TRBJ2-1|TRBV28|-|TRBD2
CASNPAGGPENEQFF
TGTGCCAGCAATCCGGCGGGAGGGCCGGAGAATGAGCAGTTCTTC
>TRBJ1-5|TRBV7-6|-|-
CASGAGRQPQHF
TGTGCCAGCGGGGCAGGACGACAGCCCCAGCATTTT
>TRBJ1-2|TRBV7-9|-|-
CASSEQGYGYTF
TGTGCCAGCAGTGAACAGGGTTATGGCTACACCTTC
>TRBJ1-2|TRBV29-1|-|-
CSVPTADNYGYTF
TGCAGCGTCCCTACGGCGGATAACTATGGCTACACCTTC
>TRBJ2-3|TRBV28|-|-
CASSPPVGGSTDTQYF
TGTGCCAGCAGTCCCCCGGTCGGGGGTAGCACAGATACGCAGTATTTT
>TRBJ1-1|TRBV5-1|-|-
CASSFEGSNTEAFF
TGCGCCAGCAGCTTTGAGGGATCGAACACTGAAGCTTTCTTT
>TRBJ2-7|TRBV4-1|-|-
CASSQDPLGSDEQYF
TGCGCCAGCAGCCAAGACCCGCTCGGGAGTGACGAGCAGTACTTC
>TRBJ1-4|TRBV4-2|-|-
CASSQQAPGQFNEKLFF
TGTGCCAGCAGCCAGCAAGCTCCCGGACAGTTCAATGAAAAACTGTTTTTT
>TRBJ1-1|TRBV5-1|-|TRBD1
CASSLDGGQGARTEAFF
TGCGCCAGCAGCTTGGATGGGGGACAGGGGGCGCGTACTGAAGCTTTCTTT
>TRBJ2-3|TRBV5-1|-|-
CASSADSLGDTQYF
TGCGCCAGCAGCGCGGACAGCCTTGGGGATACGCAGTATTTT
>TRBJ1-3|TRBV28|-|TRBD1
CASRPGDSSGNTIYF
TGTGCCAGCAGGCCCGGGGACAGCTCTGGAAACACCATATATTTT
>TRBJ1-2|TRBV5-1|-|-
CASRLLGSEGYTF
TGCGCCAGCAGGCTTCTCGGGTCCGAAGGCTACACCTTC
>TRBJ2-2|TRBV19|-|-
CASSIPAGELFF
TGTGCCAGTAGTATTCCTGCCGGGGAGCTGTTTTTT
>TRBJ2-3|TRBV27|few|-
CASTRAGHNTDTQYF
TGTGCCAGCACTAGAGCGGGACATAACACAGATACGCAGTATTTT
>TRBJ1-1|TRBV5-1|-|-
CASSLGEGNTEAFF
TGCGCCAGCAGCTTGGGGGAGGGGAACACTGAAGCTTTCTTT
>TRBJ2-1|TRBV30|-|-
CAWGGTSSYNEQFF
TGTGCCTGGGGGGGGACGAGCTCCTACAATGAGCAGTTCTTC
>TRBJ2-5|TRBV28|-|-
CASSLYQVGTQYF
TGTGCCAGCAGTTTATATCAGGTTGGGACCCAGTACTTC
>TRBJ1-1|TRBV6-5|-|TRBD1
CASSWGQGGYTEAFF
TGTGCCAGCAGTTGGGGACAGGGTGGGTACACTGAAGCTTTCTTT